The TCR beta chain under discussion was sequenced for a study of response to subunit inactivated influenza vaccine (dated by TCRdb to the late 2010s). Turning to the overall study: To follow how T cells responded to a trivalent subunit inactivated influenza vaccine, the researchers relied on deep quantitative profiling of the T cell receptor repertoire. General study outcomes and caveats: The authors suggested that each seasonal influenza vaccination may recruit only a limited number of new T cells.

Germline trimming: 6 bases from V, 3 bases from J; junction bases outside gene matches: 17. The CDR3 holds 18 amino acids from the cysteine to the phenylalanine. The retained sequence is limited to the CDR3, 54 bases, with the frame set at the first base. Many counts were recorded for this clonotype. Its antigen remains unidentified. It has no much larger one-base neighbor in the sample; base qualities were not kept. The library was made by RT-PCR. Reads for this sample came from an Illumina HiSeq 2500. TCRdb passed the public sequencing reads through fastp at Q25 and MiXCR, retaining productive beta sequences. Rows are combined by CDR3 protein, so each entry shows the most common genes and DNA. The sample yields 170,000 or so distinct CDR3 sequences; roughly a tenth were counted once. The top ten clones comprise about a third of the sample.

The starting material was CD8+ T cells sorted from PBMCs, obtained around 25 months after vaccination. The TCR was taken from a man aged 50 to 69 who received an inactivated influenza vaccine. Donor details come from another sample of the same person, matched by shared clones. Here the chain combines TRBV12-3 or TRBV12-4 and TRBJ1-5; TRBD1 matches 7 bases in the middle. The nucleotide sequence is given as TGTGCCAGCAGCCCTACCACGGAGGGGACAGCCCTCAATCAGCCCCAGCATTTT. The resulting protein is CASSPTTEGTALNQPQHF.